These 3 T cell receptor beta chains were all obtained from the same sample, sequenced in a study of blood T cell repertoires in COVID-19. The method was immunoSEQ multiplex PCR; TCRdb's version includes in-frame clones alone and lacks a portion of them. In the table there are some 96,000 clones, approximately 80% of which are singletons. Sequencing was performed on peripheral blood. The receptors were sampled from a man between 65 and 85 years old with active or convalescent COVID-19.

This clone was found many times. This chain connects TRBV7-9 to TRBJ1-2; D gene uncertain. The CDR3 has 11 amino acids. V was clipped by 6 bases and J by 8 bases, with 10 bases between them. Germline V CDR1 and CDR2: SEHNR, FQNEAQ (reference sequence). The CDR3 region is CASSFRSGYTF. CDR3 nucleotide sequence: TGTGCCAGCAGTTTTAGATCCGGCTACACCTTC.

The J gene is TRBJ1-1, the V gene TRBV18, with 11 positions matching TRBD1. Germline V gene data show CDR1 as KGHSH and CDR2 as LQKENI. The CDR3 is 15 residues long. The trim removed 4 bases at V and 5 bases at J, leaving 6 bases unmatched. The CDR3 here is CASSLGQGASTEAFF. The CDR3 DNA reads TGTGCCAGCTCACTAGGACAGGGGGCGTCGACTGAAGCTTTCTTT. Full variable domain (outside the CDR3, taken from reference TRBV18 and TRBJ1-1): NAGVMQNPRHLVRRRGQEARLRCSPMKGHSHVYWYRQLPEEGLKFMVYLQKENIIDESGMPKERFSAEFPKEGPSILRIQQVVRGDSAAYFCASSLGQGASTEAFFGQGTRLTVV.

This clone was seen many times. V gene TRBV30 combines with J gene TRBJ1-5, with 8 bases aligning to TRBD1. V shed 2 bases, J shed 7 bases, and the junction held 10 bases outside the gene matches. The CDR3 has 15 amino acids. CDR1 is GTSNPN and CDR2 is SVGIG in the germline V gene (reference sequence). For the CDR3, the DNA is TGTGCCTGGAGTCCCGGGACAGGCATCCGGCAGCCCCAGCATTTT. The encoded protein is CAWSPGTGIRQPQHF. The full variable domain, its missing parts supplied by reference TRBV30 and TRBJ1-5, is SQTIHQWPATLVQPVGSPLSLECTVEGTSNPNLYWYRQAAGRGLQLLFYSVGIGQISSEVPQNLSASRPQDRQFILSSKKLLLSDSGFYLCAWSPGTGIRQPQHFGDGTRLSIL.